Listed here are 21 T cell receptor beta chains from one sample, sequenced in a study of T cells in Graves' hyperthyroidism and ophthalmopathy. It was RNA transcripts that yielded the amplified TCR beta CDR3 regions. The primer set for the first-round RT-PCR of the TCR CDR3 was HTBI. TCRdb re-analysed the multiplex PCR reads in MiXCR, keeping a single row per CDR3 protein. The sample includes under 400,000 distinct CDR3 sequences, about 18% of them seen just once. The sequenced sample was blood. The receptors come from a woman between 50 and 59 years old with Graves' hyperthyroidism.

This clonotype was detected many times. The DNA for the CDR3 is TGTGCCAGCAGTTTCTCAGGTCTTGAATTAGATACGCAGTATTTT. Translating gives CASSFSGLELDTQYF. The chain is built from TRBV12-3 or TRBV12-4 and TRBJ2-3, with D unclear. Trimming pared 3 bases from V and 5 bases from J, leaving 15 bases between. This CDR3 region has 15 residues.

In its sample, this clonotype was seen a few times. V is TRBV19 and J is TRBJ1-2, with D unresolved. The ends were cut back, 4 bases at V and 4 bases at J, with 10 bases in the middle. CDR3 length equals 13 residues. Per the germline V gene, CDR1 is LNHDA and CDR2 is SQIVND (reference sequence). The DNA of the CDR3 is TGTGCCAGTAGTAAGGGAGGAGGCTATGGCTACACCTTC. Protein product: CASSKGGGYGYTF.

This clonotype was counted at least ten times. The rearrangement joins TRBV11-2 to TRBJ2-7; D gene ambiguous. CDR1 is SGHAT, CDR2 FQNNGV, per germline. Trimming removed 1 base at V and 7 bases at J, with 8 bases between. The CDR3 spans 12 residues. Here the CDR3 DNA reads TGTGCCAGCAGCTTAGCTACCGAAGAGCAGTACTTC. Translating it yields CASSLATEEQYF.

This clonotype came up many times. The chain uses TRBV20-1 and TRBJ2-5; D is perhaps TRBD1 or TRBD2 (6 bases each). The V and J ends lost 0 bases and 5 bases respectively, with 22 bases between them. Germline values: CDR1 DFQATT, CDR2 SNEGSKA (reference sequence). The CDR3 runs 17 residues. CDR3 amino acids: CSARDHNGWGAEETQYF. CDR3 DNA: TGCAGTGCTAGAGATCATAATGGGTGGGGGGCCGAGGAGACCCAGTACTTC.

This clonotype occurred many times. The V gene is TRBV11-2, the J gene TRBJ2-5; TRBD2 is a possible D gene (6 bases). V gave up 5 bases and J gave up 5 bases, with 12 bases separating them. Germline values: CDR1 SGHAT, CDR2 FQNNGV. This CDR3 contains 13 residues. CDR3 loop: CASSPGLIETQYF. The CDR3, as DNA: TGTGCCAGCAGCCCCGGACTAATCGAGACCCAGTACTTC.

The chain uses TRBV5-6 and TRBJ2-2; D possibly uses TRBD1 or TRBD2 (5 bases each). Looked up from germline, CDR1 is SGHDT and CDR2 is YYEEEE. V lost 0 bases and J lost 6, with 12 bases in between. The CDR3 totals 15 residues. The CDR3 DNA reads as TGTGCCAGCAGCTTGGAGGCAGGGACGTCCGGGGAGCTGTTTTTT. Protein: CASSLEAGTSGELFF.

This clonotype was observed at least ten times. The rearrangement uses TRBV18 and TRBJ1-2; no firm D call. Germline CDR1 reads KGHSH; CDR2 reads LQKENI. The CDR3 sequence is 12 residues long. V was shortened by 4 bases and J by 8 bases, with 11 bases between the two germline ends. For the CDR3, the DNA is TGTGCCAGCTCACAAGGAGATGGGGGCTACACCTTC. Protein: CASSQGDGGYTF.

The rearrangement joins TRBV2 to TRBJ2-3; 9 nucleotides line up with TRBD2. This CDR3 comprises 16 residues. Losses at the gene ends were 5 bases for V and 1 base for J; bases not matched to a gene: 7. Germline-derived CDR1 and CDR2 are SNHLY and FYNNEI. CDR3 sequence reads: CASSRGLAGRTDTQYF. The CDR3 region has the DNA TGTGCCAGCAGTCGGGGGCTAGCGGGGCGCACAGATACGCAGTATTTT. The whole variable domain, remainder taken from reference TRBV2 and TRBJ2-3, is EPEVTQTPSHQVTQMGQEVILRCVPISNHLYFYWYRQILGQKVEFLVSFYNNEISEKSEIFDDQFSVERPDGSNFTLKIRSTKLEDSAMYFCASSRGLAGRTDTQYFGPGTRLTVL.

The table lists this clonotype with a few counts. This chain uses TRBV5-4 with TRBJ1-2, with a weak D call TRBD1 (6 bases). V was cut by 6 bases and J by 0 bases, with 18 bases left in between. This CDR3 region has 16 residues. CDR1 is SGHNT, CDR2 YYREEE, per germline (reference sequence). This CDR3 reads CASTSWGGSPNYGYTF. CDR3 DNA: TGTGCCAGCACCTCCTGGGGGGGCAGTCCTAACTATGGCTACACCTTC.

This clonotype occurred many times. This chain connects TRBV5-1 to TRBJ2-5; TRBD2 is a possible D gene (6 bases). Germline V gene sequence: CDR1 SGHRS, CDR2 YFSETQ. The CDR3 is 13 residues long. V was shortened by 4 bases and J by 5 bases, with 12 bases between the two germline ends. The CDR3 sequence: CASSAGLRETQYF. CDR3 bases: TGCGCCAGCAGCGCGGGACTGCGGGAGACCCAGTACTTC. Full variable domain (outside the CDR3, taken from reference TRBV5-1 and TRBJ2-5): KAGVTQTPRYLIKTRGQQVTLSCSPISGHRSVSWYQQTPGQGLQFLFEYFSETQRNKGNFPGRFSGRQFSNSRSEMNVSTLELGDSALYLCASSAGLRETQYFGPGTRLLVL.

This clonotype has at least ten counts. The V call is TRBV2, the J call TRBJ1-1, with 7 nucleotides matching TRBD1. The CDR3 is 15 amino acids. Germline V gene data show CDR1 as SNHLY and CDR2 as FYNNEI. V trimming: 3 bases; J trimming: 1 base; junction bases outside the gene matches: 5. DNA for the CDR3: TGTGCCAGCAGTGACAAGGGACAGAAGAACACTGAAGCTTTCTTT. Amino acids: CASSDKGQKNTEAFF.

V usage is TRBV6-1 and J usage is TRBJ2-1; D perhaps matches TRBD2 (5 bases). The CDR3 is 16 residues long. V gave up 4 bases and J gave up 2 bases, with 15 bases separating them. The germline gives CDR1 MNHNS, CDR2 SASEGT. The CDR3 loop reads CASSAGLPTPYNEQFF. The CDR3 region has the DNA TGTGCCAGCAGTGCCGGACTCCCGACGCCCTACAATGAGCAGTTCTTC.

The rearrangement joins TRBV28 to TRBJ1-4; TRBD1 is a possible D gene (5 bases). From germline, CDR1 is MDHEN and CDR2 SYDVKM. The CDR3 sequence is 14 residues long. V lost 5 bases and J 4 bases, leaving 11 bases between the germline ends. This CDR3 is CASSITDSNEKLFF. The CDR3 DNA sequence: TGTGCCAGCAGTATTACTGACAGTAATGAAAAACTGTTTTTT.

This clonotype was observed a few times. The CDR3 region has the DNA TGTGCCAGCAGCGTAGATGGGGGCCCATGGTTTGGCTACACCTTC. Translated: CASSVDGGPWFGYTF. The V gene is TRBV9, the J gene TRBJ1-2; D may be TRBD1 (6 bases). CDR1 is SGDLS, CDR2 YYNGEE, per germline. The V and J ends lost 0 bases and 7 bases respectively, with 16 bases between them. This CDR3 contains 15 residues.

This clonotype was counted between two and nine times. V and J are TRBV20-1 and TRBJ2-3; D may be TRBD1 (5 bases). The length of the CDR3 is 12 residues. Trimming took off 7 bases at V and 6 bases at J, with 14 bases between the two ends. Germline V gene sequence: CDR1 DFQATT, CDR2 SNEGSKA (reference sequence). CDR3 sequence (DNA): TGCAGTGTCAAAACTGGGGCGGATACGCAGTATTTT. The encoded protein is CSVKTGADTQYF.

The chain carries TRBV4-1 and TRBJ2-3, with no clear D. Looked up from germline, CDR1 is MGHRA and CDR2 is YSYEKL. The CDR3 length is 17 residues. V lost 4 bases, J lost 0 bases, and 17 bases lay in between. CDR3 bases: TGCGCCAGCAGCCCCATGGGTCGCGGACCAAGCACAGATACGCAGTATTTT. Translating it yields CASSPMGRGPSTDTQYF.

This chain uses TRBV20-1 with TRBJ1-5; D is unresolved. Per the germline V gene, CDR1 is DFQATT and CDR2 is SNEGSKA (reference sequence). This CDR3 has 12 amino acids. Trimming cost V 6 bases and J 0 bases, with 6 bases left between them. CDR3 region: CSASYSNQPQHF. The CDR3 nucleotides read TGCAGTGCCAGCTATAGCAATCAGCCCCAGCATTTT.

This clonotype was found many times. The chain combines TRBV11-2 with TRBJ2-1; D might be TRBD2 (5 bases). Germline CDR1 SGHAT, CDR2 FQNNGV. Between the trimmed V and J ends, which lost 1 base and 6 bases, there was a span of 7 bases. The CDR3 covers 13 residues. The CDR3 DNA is TGTGCCAGCAGCTTAGGGACTGCCAATGAGCAGTTCTTC. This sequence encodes CASSLGTANEQFF.

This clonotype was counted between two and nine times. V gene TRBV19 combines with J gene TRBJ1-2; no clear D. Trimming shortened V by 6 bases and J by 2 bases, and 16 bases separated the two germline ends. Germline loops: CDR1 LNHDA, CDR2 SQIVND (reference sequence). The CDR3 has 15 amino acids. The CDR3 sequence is CASRVGRGDNYGYTF. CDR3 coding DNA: TGTGCCAGTAGGGTTGGGCGCGGAGACAACTATGGCTACACCTTC.

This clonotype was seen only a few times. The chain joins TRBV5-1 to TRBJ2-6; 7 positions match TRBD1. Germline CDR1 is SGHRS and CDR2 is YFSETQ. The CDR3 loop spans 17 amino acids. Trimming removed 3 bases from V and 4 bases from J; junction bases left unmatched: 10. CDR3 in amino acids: CASSSGTDSLGANVLTF. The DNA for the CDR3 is TGCGCCAGCAGCTCCGGGACAGACTCTCTGGGGGCCAACGTCCTGACTTTC. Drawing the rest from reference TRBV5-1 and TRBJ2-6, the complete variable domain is KAGVTQTPRYLIKTRGQQVTLSCSPISGHRSVSWYQQTPGQGLQFLFEYFSETQRNKGNFPGRFSGRQFSNSRSEMNVSTLELGDSALYLCASSSGTDSLGANVLTFGAGSRLTVL.

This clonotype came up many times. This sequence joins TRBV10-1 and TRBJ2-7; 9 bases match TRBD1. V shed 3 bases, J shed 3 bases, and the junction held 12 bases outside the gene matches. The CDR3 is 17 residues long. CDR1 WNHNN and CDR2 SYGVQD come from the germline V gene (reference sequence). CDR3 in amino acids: CASSDGDRAFPNYEQYF. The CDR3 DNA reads TGCGCCAGCAGTGATGGGGACAGGGCATTCCCCAACTACGAGCAGTACTTC.